The 15 T cell receptor beta chains presented below share a single source sample, sequenced in a study of cytomegalovirus exposure and HLA in healthy donors. The PCR contained 60 Vbeta and 13 Jbeta primers. Generated by immunoSEQ multiplex PCR, the TCRdb table keeps only in-frame clones and is missing some. The table records approximately 150,000 clones, 73% of them present only once. The sequenced sample was PBMCs. All receptors derive from a woman in her late teens or twenties in good health and CMV-seronegative.

The CDR3 region has the DNA TGCGCCAGCAGCTTGGTGCGAGGTGTATACAATGAGCAGTTCTTC. Translated, it gives CASSLVRGVYNEQFF. This chain joins TRBV5-1 and TRBJ2-1; no firm D call. Germline values: CDR1 SGHRS, CDR2 YFSETQ. The V end was cut by 0 bases, the J end by 4 bases, with 11 bases between. The CDR3 is 15 amino acids.

The chain is built from TRBV21-1 and TRBJ2-1; TRBD2 was called by the table and not checked on the DNA. TRBV21-1 is a pseudogene segment. The CDR3 has 16 residues. CDR3 sequence: CAPKRGETSGSYEQFF. CDR3 nucleotides: TGTGCCCCCAAAAGGGGAGAGACTAGCGGGAGCTATGAGCAGTTCTTC.

The chain employs TRBV6-1 and TRBJ1-2, with 7 bases fitting TRBD1. The V gene end was trimmed by 6 bases and the J gene end by 4 bases; junction bases not matched to a gene: 8. CDR1 and CDR2 (germline): MNHNS, SASEGT. The CDR3 spans 14 residues. The CDR3 region has the DNA TGTGCCAGCAGCCCACAGGGGAACCTCTATGGCTACACCTTC. Translation gives CASSPQGNLYGYTF.

The chain has TRBV7-2 and TRBJ2-2; TRBD2 matches at 9 bases. The CDR3 runs to 15 residues. V dropped 3 bases and J dropped 6; count of bases not matched to a gene: 5. The germline V gene encodes CDR1 SGHTA and CDR2 FQGNSA. The CDR3 region is CASSFGGGAAGELFF. Here the CDR3 DNA reads TGTGCCAGCAGCTTTGGCGGGGGGGCGGCCGGGGAGCTGTTTTTT.

This chain connects TRBV7-2 to TRBJ1-2; D might be TRBD1 (6 bases). The germline CDR1 and CDR2 sequences are SGHTA and FQGNSA. The CDR3 runs to 13 residues. Trimming took off 0 bases at V and 7 bases at J, with 9 bases between the two ends. Here the CDR3 DNA reads TGTGCCAGCAGCTTAGCCCAGGGGTTTGGCTACACCTTC. Translating it yields CASSLAQGFGYTF.

Comments on this clone: One junction end does not reproduce the germline sequence, and a read error may be involved. V and J are TRBV6-1 and TRBJ1-1; D ambiguous. This CDR3 region has 13 residues. From germline, CDR1 is MNHNS and CDR2 SASEGT. CDR3 sequence: CASIEAMNTEAFF. The CDR3 bases are TGTGCCAGCATTGAAGCCATGAACACTGAAGCTTTCTTT.

This chain connects TRBV4-3 to TRBJ2-2; the D gene is possibly TRBD1 (6 bases). This CDR3 contains 15 residues. Deletions cut 1 base from V and 6 bases from J, with 12 bases between. Germline V gives CDR1 LGHNA, CDR2 YSLEER. CDR3 bases: TGCGCCAGCAGCCAAGGAGCAGGGGAGCCCGGGGAGCTGTTTTTT. Amino acid sequence: CASSQGAGEPGELFF.

The V gene is TRBV7-9, the J gene TRBJ2-3; 8 nucleotides agree with TRBD2. The V gene's germline CDR1 is SEHNR and CDR2 FQNEAQ (reference sequence). The length of the CDR3 is 16 residues. V lost 4 bases to trimming and J lost 3 bases; unmatched junction nucleotides: 9. CDR3 nucleotides: TGTGCCAGCAGCTACCCTCCGGGGGGGGCAACAGATACGCAGTATTTT. Translating it yields CASSYPPGGATDTQYF.

The J gene is TRBJ1-2, the V gene TRBV27; D is uncertain. V lost 5 bases, J lost 1 base, and 17 bases lay in between. Germline V gives CDR1 MNHEY, CDR2 SMNVEV (reference sequence). The CDR3 consists of 16 residues. The CDR3 here is CASSSSSAGGNYGYTF. The CDR3 coding sequence is TGTGCCAGCAGTAGCTCCTCGGCGGGCGGTAACTATGGCTACACCTTC.

This chain connects TRBV10-3 to TRBJ1-2, with TRBD1 matching over 7 bases. CDR1 and CDR2 (germline): ENHRY, SYGVKD. The CDR3 spans 15 residues. V was clipped by 0 bases and J by 4 bases; unmatched bases: 5. The chain's CDR3 is CAISESIRQGYGYTF. CDR3 nucleotides: TGTGCCATCAGTGAGTCGATCCGACAGGGCTATGGCTACACCTTC.

The chain carries TRBV18 and TRBJ1-1; D remains ambiguous. The germline V gene has CDR1 KGHSH and CDR2 LQKENI. Trimming stripped 4 bases from V and 7 bases from J, with 13 bases between. The CDR3 length is 13 residues. CDR3 in DNA: TGTGCCAGCTCACTTGCTACAGACTATGAAGCTTTCTTT. As protein: CASSLATDYEAFF. The full variable domain, with the rest looked up from reference TRBV18 and TRBJ1-1, is NAGVMQNPRHLVRRRGQEARLRCSPMKGHSHVYWYRQLPEEGLKFMVYLQKENIIDESGMPKERFSAEFPKEGPSILRIQQVVRGDSAAYFCASSLATDYEAFFGQGTRLTVV.

The table lists this clone with a few counts. V and J are TRBV14 and TRBJ2-2, with 8 bases matching TRBD2. CDR1 and CDR2 from the germline V gene are SGHDN and FVKESK. The CDR3 consists of 15 residues. The junction had 4 bases not matched to a gene; V was cut back by 1 base and J by 6 bases. The CDR3 is CASSQGTSNPGELFF. The CDR3 DNA follows: TGTGCCAGCAGCCAAGGGACTAGCAATCCCGGGGAGCTGTTTTTT.

The genes are TRBV6-4 and TRBJ1-5, with TRBD1 matching 10 bases. The V and J ends lost 6 bases and 3 bases, in that order; junction bases with no gene match: 17. Germline CDR1 and CDR2: MRHNA and SNTAGT. The CDR3 consists of 19 residues. The CDR3 coding sequence is TGTGCCAGCAGAAGCCGGGACAGGGGCTTCCCTACGATCAATCAGCCCCAGCATTTT. Its translation: CASRSRDRGFPTINQPQHF.

The rearrangement links TRBV19 to TRBJ1-2, with D tentatively TRBD1 (5 bases). The CDR3 is 13 amino acids. From germline, CDR1 is LNHDA and CDR2 SQIVND (reference sequence). Between the trimmed V and J ends, which lost 8 bases and 5 bases, there was a span of 15 bases. The CDR3 bases are TGTGCCAGTGGGATCGCCGGGGGATATGGCTACACCTTC. Its translation is CASGIAGGYGYTF.

The chain is built from TRBV7-6 and TRBJ1-2; 7 bases fit TRBD1. The CDR3 loop spans 14 amino acids. Germline lookup yields CDR1 SGHVS and CDR2 FNYEAQ. V was clipped by 1 base and J by 6 bases; unmatched bases: 5. The CDR3 spells CASSLDRQGNGYTF. CDR3 nucleotide sequence: TGTGCCAGCAGCTTAGACCGACAGGGCAATGGCTACACCTTC.